This TCR beta chain is from a study of breast tumors, draining lymph nodes, adjacent tissues. Findings and limits, study-wide: Tumors had less TCR diversity than lymph nodes, more than nontumor tissue.

Via MiXCR, TCRdb re-called the multiplex PCR reads, giving one row per CDR3 protein. This repertoire shows around 250,000 distinct CDR3 sequences, 34% found once; its top ten account for approximately 3.6%. This clonotype was seen repeatedly, ten times or more. Its antigen is as yet unknown. Axillary draining lymph nodes of breast cancer patients supplied the node samples. Per the germline V gene, CDR1 is LNHNV and CDR2 is YYDKDF (reference sequence). The V and J ends lost 1 base and 2 bases, in that order; junction bases with no gene match: 2. CDR3 length: 16 residues. This TCR came from a female donor with breast cancer. Some clones in this sample may be carry-over from other donors' samples. The sequenced material came from axillary lymph node tissue. The chain is built from TRBV15 and TRBJ2-3, with TRBD2 matching over 11 bases. The CDR3 bases are TGTGCCACCAGCAGAGGGGGACTAGCGGTCACAGATACGCAGTATTTT. Translation gives CATSRGGLAVTDTQYF.